A selection of T cell receptor beta chains follows, all from one sample in a study of blood T cell repertoires in COVID-19. Profiled with immunoSEQ multiplex PCR; TCRdb holds only in-frame clones, not every one. The table records approximately 70,000 clones, roughly 86% of them present only once. The sample was peripheral blood. Receptors originate from a man between 65 and 79 years old with active COVID-19. The CDR3 runs from the conserved cysteine through the conserved F or W. Each record gives: CDR3 protein, CDR3 DNA, V gene, clone size, D gene, J gene. The D gene is left open where the match is weak. The listing skips clone size in some rows; elsewhere it reads once, few, many or a size class.

CSSSLDTQYF,TGCAGCTCCTCTCTGGATACGCAGTATTTT,TRBV29-1,once,-,TRBJ2-3
CASSHPGTSGTKGYNEQFF,TGCGCCAGCAGCCACCCTGGGACTAGCGGGACCAAGGGGTACAATGAGCAGTTCTTC,TRBV4-3,-,TRBD2,TRBJ2-1
CASSPDRGAPDTQYF,TGTGCCAGCAGCCCCGACAGGGGGGCACCAGATACGCAGTATTTT,TRBV5-5,-,TRBD1,TRBJ2-3
CASTRDRSSYEQYF,TGTGCCAGCACCAGGGACAGAAGCTCCTACGAGCAGTACTTC,TRBV6-5,-,TRBD1,TRBJ2-7
CASSLGVGGEQFF,TGTGCCAGCAGCTTAGGAGTGGGGGGTGAGCAGTTCTTC,TRBV7-2,once,-,TRBJ2-1
CASSQEWQYNEQFF,TGTGCCAGCAGCCAAGAGTGGCAGTACAATGAGCAGTTCTTC,TRBV4-2,-,-,TRBJ2-1
CASSPTEYEQYF,TGTGCCAGCTCCCCGACAGAATACGAGCAGTACTTC,TRBV18,-,-,TRBJ2-7
CAWSGSLAGEQYF,TGTGCCTGGAGTGGGTCTCTAGCGGGCGAGCAGTACTTC,TRBV30,-,TRBD2,TRBJ2-7
CASSQGDNRDEQFF,TGTGCCAGCAGCCAGGGGGACAACCGGGATGAGCAGTTCTTC,TRBV3-1/TRBV3-2,-,-,TRBJ2-1
CASSPPGGWGYTF,TGTGCCAGCAGTCCTCCAGGGGGCTGGGGCTACACCTTC,TRBV27,-,TRBD1,TRBJ1-2
CASSFGGTSSYNSPLHF,TGTGCCAGCAGCTTTGGGGGCACTAGCTCCTATAATTCACCCCTCCACTTT,TRBV11-3,-,-,TRBJ1-6
CATSEGGVPTQETQYF,TGTGCCACCAGTGAGGGGGGGGTTCCGACCCAAGAGACCCAGTACTTC,TRBV24-1,once,TRBD2,TRBJ2-5
CASSYAGQPLYEQYF,TGTGCCAGCAGTTACGCCGGACAGCCTCTCTACGAGCAGTACTTC,TRBV6-2/TRBV6-3,-,-,TRBJ2-7
CAGGGAPYEQYF,TGTGCCGGAGGAGGGGCCCCCTACGAGCAGTACTTC,TRBV7-9,once,-,TRBJ2-7
CASSFGAREQETQYF,TGTGCCAGCAGCTTTGGTGCTCGGGAACAAGAGACCCAGTACTTC,TRBV5-5,-,-,TRBJ2-5
CASSPGAGRGPYEQYF,TGTGCCAGCAGCCCCGGGGCGGGCAGGGGTCCCTACGAGCAGTACTTC,TRBV7-2,once,-,TRBJ2-7
CAWSWGQRPSEAFF,TGTGCCTGGAGTTGGGGACAACGGCCCTCGGAAGCTTTCTTT,TRBV30,few,-,TRBJ1-1
CASSPTSGRGIQETQYF,TGTGCCAGCAGCCCGACTAGCGGGAGGGGGATCCAAGAGACCCAGTACTTC,TRBV14,-,TRBD2,TRBJ2-5
CAWSWDTNYGYTF,TGTGCCTGGAGCTGGGACACCAACTATGGCTACACCTTC,TRBV30,-,-,TRBJ1-2
CASSHPSGRVGTDTQYF,TGTGCCAGCAGCCATCCTAGCGGGAGAGTCGGCACAGATACGCAGTATTTT,TRBV3-1/TRBV3-2,-,TRBD2,TRBJ2-3
CASSLPSGINEQYF,TGTGCCAGCAGTTTACCTAGCGGGATCAACGAGCAGTACTTC,TRBV28,-,TRBD2,TRBJ2-7
CASSLRTDSGANVLTF,TGTGCCAGCAGCTTGCGGACAGACTCTGGGGCCAACGTCCTGACTTTC,TRBV7-2,once,-,TRBJ2-6
CASSLGPTQGASGNTIYF,TGTGCCAGCAGCTTAGGTCCCACCCAGGGGGCCTCTGGAAACACCATATATTTT,TRBV7-6,-,TRBD1,TRBJ1-3
CASSLSGGGYGYTF,TGTGCCAGCAGTTTATCGGGGGGTGGCTATGGCTACACCTTC,TRBV27,once,-,TRBJ1-2
CASSVGDSEGVYEQYF,TGTGCCAGCAGCGTAGGGGACTCGGAGGGTGTCTACGAGCAGTACTTC,TRBV9,-,-,TRBJ2-7
CAWSVLTGGRAEAFF,TGTGCCTGGAGTGTACTAACAGGGGGCAGGGCTGAAGCTTTCTTT,TRBV30,-,TRBD1,TRBJ1-1
CASSPARGRGYTF,TGTGCCAGCAGCCCAGCCAGGGGGCGGGGCTACACCTTC,TRBV28,-,TRBD1,TRBJ1-2
CASNQLRTDTQYF,TGTGCCAGCAACCAACTTCGGACAGATACGCAGTATTTT,TRBV12-3/TRBV12-4,-,-,TRBJ2-3
CASSHDRAAGYTF,TGTGCCAGCAGTCACGACAGGGCAGCTGGCTACACCTTC,TRBV27,-,TRBD1,TRBJ1-2
CASSTRTSGIPAEPDTQYF,TGCGCCAGCAGCACCCGGACTAGCGGGATCCCTGCTGAGCCAGATACGCAGTATTTT,TRBV5-1,-,TRBD2,TRBJ2-3
CASSQWPGLAAQEQFF,TGTGCCAGCAGCCAATGGCCGGGACTAGCCGCGCAGGAGCAGTTCTTC,TRBV14,-,TRBD2,TRBJ2-1
CASSPASGSRETQYF,TGTGCCAGCAGCCCCGCTAGCGGCTCCCGGGAGACCCAGTACTTC,TRBV6-2/TRBV6-3,-,TRBD2,TRBJ2-5
CASSRTSDPSSYEQYF,TGTGCCAGCAGCCGGACTAGCGACCCGAGCTCCTACGAGCAGTACTTC,TRBV7-2,few,TRBD2,TRBJ2-7
CSVARRANYEQYF,TGCAGCGTTGCGCGGCGGGCCAACTACGAGCAGTACTTC,TRBV29-1,-,-,TRBJ2-7
CASSPPRQAPGSYEQYF,TGTGCCAGCTCACCACCTCGACAGGCCCCGGGCTCCTACGAGCAGTACTTC,TRBV18,few,-,TRBJ2-7
CASSSPDRAVGEKLFF,TGTGCCAGCAGTTCCCCGGACAGGGCGGTTGGTGAAAAACTGTTTTTT,TRBV6-6,-,TRBD1,TRBJ1-4
CARSPYPTSPGCKETQYF,TGTGCCAGAAGCCCCTACCCCACTAGCCCCGGTTGTAAGGAGACCCAGTACTTC,TRBV5-3,once,-,TRBJ2-5
CASRGALYGYTF,TGTGCCAGCCGGGGGGCCTTATATGGCTACACCTTC,TRBV9,once,-,TRBJ1-2
CASSPLSGVVTDTQYF,TGCGCCAGCAGCCCCCTTAGCGGGGTCGTGACAGATACGCAGTATTTT,TRBV5-1,-,TRBD2,TRBJ2-3
CASSAPRAEQFF,TGTGCCAGCAGCGCGCCCAGGGCAGAGCAGTTCTTC,TRBV9,-,-,TRBJ2-1
CASSARDTQYF,TGTGCCAGCAGTGCCAGGGATACGCAGTATTTT,TRBV2,-,-,TRBJ2-3
CASSLGTGRRYF,TGTGCCAGCAGCTTAGGGACAGGGAGGAGGTATTTT,TRBV7-8,-,TRBD1,TRBJ2-3
CSVAGLAGGTGELFF,TGCAGCGTTGCGGGTTTAGCGGGAGGCACCGGGGAGCTGTTTTTT,TRBV29-1,-,TRBD2,TRBJ2-2
CASQMEGELDYEQYF,TGTGCCAGCCAAATGGAGGGAGAACTGGACTACGAGCAGTACTTC,TRBV6-5,-,-,TRBJ2-7
CASSPVRADRGYGYTF,TGTGCCAGCTCACCAGTGCGGGCCGACAGGGGGTATGGCTACACCTTC,TRBV18,-,TRBD1,TRBJ1-2
CASSQDRVGNQPQHF,TGTGCCAGCAGCCAAGATCGCGTGGGCAATCAGCCCCAGCATTTT,TRBV4-2,-,-,TRBJ1-5
CASSLARGRYTGELFF,TGTGCCAGCAGCTTGGCCCGCGGGAGGTACACCGGGGAGCTGTTTTTT,TRBV5-6,-,TRBD2,TRBJ2-2
CASSQKPRGRGYTEAFF,TGTGCCAGCAGCCAAAAGCCACGGGGCAGGGGGTACACTGAAGCTTTCTTT,TRBV3-1/TRBV3-2,-,TRBD1,TRBJ1-1
CASSLAPSGTAVYGYTF,TGTGCCAGCAGCTTGGCCCCCTCTGGGACAGCTGTCTATGGCTACACCTTC,TRBV5-4,-,TRBD1,TRBJ1-2
CASSLALTGGEQFF,TGTGCCAGCAGCTTAGCCCTGACCGGCGGTGAGCAGTTCTTC,TRBV7-6,-,-,TRBJ2-1
CASSLAPRGSGANVLTF,TGTGCCAGCAGCTTAGCCCCTAGGGGGTCTGGGGCCAACGTCCTGACTTTC,TRBV7-6,-,-,TRBJ2-6
CASSHSDSRGYTF,TGTGCCAGCAGCCACTCGGACTCACGGGGCTACACCTTC,TRBV3-1/TRBV3-2,-,-,TRBJ1-2
CSASGGGNYEQYF,TGCAGTGCTAGTGGAGGCGGAAACTACGAGCAGTACTTC,TRBV20-1,-,-,TRBJ2-7
CASSYPTDLAGGTDTQYF,TGTGCCAGCAGTTACCCCACCGATCTAGCGGGGGGCACAGATACGCAGTATTTT,TRBV6-2/TRBV6-3,once,TRBD2,TRBJ2-3
CASSPGTSGSTDTQYF,TGTGCCAGCAGCCCAGGGACTAGCGGCTCCACAGATACGCAGTATTTT,TRBV11-2,-,TRBD2,TRBJ2-3
CASSSTSGSYEQYF,TGTGCCAGCAGCTCGACTAGCGGGTCCTACGAGCAGTACTTC,TRBV5-4,few,TRBD2,TRBJ2-7
CASSMGGYGYTF,TGTGCCAGTAGTATGGGGGGCTATGGCTACACCTTC,TRBV19,few,-,TRBJ1-2